This TCR beta chain was sequenced in a study of identifying expanded T cells in peripheral blood. Regarding this clone: The target antigen is unknown.

This table comes from immunoSEQ multiplex PCR, and its TCRdb copy is limited to in-frame clones, with some not included. The sample records approximately 140,000 clones, 70% to 90% being singletons. V was pared by 6 bases and J by 5 bases, with 11 bases between. The CDR3 length is 12 residues. The germline V gene has CDR1 SNHLY and CDR2 FYNNEI. Healthy donors had no documented immune events, such as infections, while sampled. Overall study results and limits: Over approximately two and four weeks, about 15 and 19 clones changed, versus approximately 1.1 between replicates. Across healthy donors, higher total template counts meant significantly greater roughly two-week count variance.

V is TRBV2 and J is TRBJ2-7, with D possibly matching TRBD1 (5 bases). Sequencing was performed on blood. The TCR originated in a person aged 18-69 years in good health. CDR3 DNA: TGTGCCAGCAGAAACCAGGGAAACGAGCAGTACTTC. It codes for CASRNQGNEQYF.